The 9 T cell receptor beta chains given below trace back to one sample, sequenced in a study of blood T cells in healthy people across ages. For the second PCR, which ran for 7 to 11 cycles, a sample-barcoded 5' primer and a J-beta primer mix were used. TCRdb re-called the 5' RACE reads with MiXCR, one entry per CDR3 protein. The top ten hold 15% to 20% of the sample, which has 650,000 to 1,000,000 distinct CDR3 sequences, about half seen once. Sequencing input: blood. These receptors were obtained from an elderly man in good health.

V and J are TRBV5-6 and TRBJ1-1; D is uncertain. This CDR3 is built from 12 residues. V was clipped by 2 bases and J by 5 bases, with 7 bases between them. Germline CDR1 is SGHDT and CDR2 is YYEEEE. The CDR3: CASSFVGTEAFF. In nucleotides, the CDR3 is TGTGCCAGCAGCTTTGTAGGAACTGAAGCTTTCTTT. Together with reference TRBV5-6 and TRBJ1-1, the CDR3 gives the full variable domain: DAGVTQSPTHLIKTRGQQVTLRCSPKSGHDTVSWYQQALGQGPQFIFQYYEEEERQRGNFPDRFSGHQFPNYSSELNVNALLLGDSALYLCASSFVGTEAFFGQGTRLTVV.

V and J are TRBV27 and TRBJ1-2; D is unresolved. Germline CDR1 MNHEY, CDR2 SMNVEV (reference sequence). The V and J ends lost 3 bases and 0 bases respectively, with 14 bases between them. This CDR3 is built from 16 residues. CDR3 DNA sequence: TGTGCCAGCAGTTTTTTATCGGGATCTACTAACTATGGCTACACCTTC. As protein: CASSFLSGSTNYGYTF.

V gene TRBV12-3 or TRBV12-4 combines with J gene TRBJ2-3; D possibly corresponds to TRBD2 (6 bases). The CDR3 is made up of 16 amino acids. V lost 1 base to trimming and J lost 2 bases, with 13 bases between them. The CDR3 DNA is TGTGCCAGCAGTTTAGTATTAGCGGAGAACACAGATACGCAGTATTTT. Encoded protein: CASSLVLAENTDTQYF.

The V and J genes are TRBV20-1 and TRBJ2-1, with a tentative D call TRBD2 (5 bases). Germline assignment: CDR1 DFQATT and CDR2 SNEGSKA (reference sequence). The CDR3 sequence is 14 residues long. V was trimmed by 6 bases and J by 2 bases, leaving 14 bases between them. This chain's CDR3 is CSAVGEAAYNEQFF. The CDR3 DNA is TGCAGTGCCGTCGGGGAAGCTGCCTACAATGAGCAGTTCTTC.

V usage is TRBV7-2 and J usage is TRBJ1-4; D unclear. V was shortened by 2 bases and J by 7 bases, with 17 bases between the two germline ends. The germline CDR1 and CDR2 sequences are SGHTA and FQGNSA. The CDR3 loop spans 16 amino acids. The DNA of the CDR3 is TGTGCCAGCAGCTTATCGAGTCCTGGTTCTAGTGAAAAACTGTTTTTT. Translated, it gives CASSLSSPGSSEKLFF.

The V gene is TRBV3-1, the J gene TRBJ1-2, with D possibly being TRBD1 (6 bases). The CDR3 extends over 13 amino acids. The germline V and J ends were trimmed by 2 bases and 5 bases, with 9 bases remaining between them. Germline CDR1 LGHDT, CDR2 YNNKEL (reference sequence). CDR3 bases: TGTGCCAGCAGCCAACGGGGGCCATATGGCTACACCTTC. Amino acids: CASSQRGPYGYTF.

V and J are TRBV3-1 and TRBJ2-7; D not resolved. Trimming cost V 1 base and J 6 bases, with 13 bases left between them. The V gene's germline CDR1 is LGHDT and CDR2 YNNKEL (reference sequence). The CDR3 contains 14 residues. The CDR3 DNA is TGTGCCAGCAGCCAAGCGAGTCGGTTTGGCGAGCAGTACTTC. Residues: CASSQASRFGEQYF.

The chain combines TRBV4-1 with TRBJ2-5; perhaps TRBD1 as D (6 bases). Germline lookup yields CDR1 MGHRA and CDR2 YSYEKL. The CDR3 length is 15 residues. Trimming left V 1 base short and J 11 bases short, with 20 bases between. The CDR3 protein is CASSQVGQSRLEQYF. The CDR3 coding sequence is TGCGCCAGCAGCCAAGTAGGACAGTCAAGGCTGGAGCAGTACTTC.

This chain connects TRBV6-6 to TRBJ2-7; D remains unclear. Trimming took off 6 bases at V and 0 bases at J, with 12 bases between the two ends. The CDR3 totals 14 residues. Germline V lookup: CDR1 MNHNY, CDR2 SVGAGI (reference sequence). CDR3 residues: CASSPQADSYEQYF. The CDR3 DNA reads TGTGCCAGCAGCCCCCAGGCGGACTCCTACGAGCAGTACTTC.